These T cell receptor beta chains were read from a single sample in a study of CD8+CD57+ T cells in acquired aplastic anemia. TCRdb ran MiXCR on the reads and lists one entry per CDR3 protein. The table has some 280,000 distinct CDR3 sequences, around 60% seen once; the top ten hold around 8%. Input material: sorted CD4+, CD8+, or CD8+CD57+ T cells (not recorded which) from PBMCs. These receptors originate from a human donor with severe aplastic anemia or a healthy control (not recorded which). The CDR3 runs from the conserved cysteine through the conserved F or W. The D gene is left open where the match is weak. Some rows have no size entry. The others give once, few or many, or a class for an expanded clone.

clone_size: NA; v_call: TRBV7-3; j_call: TRBJ1-3; d_call: NA; cdr3_aa: CASSLTDGSGNTIYF; cdr3_nt: TGTGCCAGCAGCTTAACAGACGGATCTGGAAACACCATATATTTT
clone_size: NA; v_call: TRBV7-2; j_call: TRBJ2-7; d_call: NA; cdr3_aa: CASSLDPGSSYEQYF; cdr3_nt: TGTGCCAGCAGCTTGGACCCGGGATCATCCTACGAGCAGTACTTC
clone_size: NA; v_call: TRBV28; j_call: TRBJ1-2; d_call: NA; cdr3_aa: CASSFVDRNYGYTF; cdr3_nt: TGTGCCAGCAGTTTCGTTGACCGGAACTATGGCTACACCTTC
clone_size: once; v_call: TRBV29-1; j_call: TRBJ2-2; d_call: NA; cdr3_aa: CSVLQGATGELFF; cdr3_nt: TGCAGCGTTCTCCAGGGCGCTACCGGGGAGCTGTTTTTT
clone_size: NA; v_call: TRBV20-1; j_call: TRBJ1-2; d_call: TRBD1; cdr3_aa: CSVQVQGASEGYTF; cdr3_nt: TGCAGTGTTCAAGTACAGGGGGCGTCTGAAGGCTACACCTTC
clone_size: NA; v_call: TRBV9; j_call: TRBJ2-3; d_call: TRBD2; cdr3_aa: CASSEGLAGVRPDTQYF; cdr3_nt: TGTGCCAGCAGTGAGGGACTAGCGGGGGTTCGGCCAGATACGCAGTATTTT
clone_size: many; v_call: TRBV5-8; j_call: TRBJ1-1; d_call: NA; cdr3_aa: CASSLPSPQPEAFF; cdr3_nt: TGTGCCAGCAGCTTACCATCTCCCCAGCCTGAAGCTTTCTTT
clone_size: NA; v_call: TRBV19; j_call: TRBJ2-2; d_call: TRBD1; cdr3_aa: CASGTDTNTGELFF; cdr3_nt: TGTGCCAGCGGGACAGATACGAACACCGGGGAGCTGTTTTTT
clone_size: NA; v_call: TRBV19; j_call: TRBJ2-6; d_call: NA; cdr3_aa: CASSIDYSGANVLTF; cdr3_nt: TGTGCCAGTAGTATAGACTACTCTGGGGCCAACGTCCTGACTTTC
clone_size: NA; v_call: TRBV12-3/TRBV12-4; j_call: TRBJ2-3; d_call: NA; cdr3_aa: CASSKTGDADTQYF; cdr3_nt: TGTGCCAGCAGTAAGACAGGCGACGCAGATACGCAGTATTTT
clone_size: many; v_call: TRBV20-1; j_call: TRBJ2-7; d_call: NA; cdr3_aa: CSARNLYSYEQYF; cdr3_nt: TGCAGTGCTAGGAACCTGTACTCCTACGAGCAGTACTTC
clone_size: NA; v_call: TRBV19; j_call: TRBJ2-1; d_call: NA; cdr3_aa: CASSHSAEQFF; cdr3_nt: TGTGCCAGTAGTCATAGTGCTGAGCAGTTCTTC
clone_size: NA; v_call: TRBV20-1; j_call: TRBJ2-1; d_call: NA; cdr3_aa: CSARDFRGDYNEQFF; cdr3_nt: TGCAGTGCTAGAGATTTTAGGGGGGACTACAATGAGCAGTTCTTC
clone_size: NA; v_call: TRBV10-2; j_call: TRBJ2-5; d_call: NA; cdr3_aa: CASSEFRSQETQYF; cdr3_nt: TGCGCCAGCAGTGAGTTCCGGTCTCAAGAGACCCAGTACTTC
clone_size: NA; v_call: TRBV18; j_call: TRBJ1-1; d_call: NA; cdr3_aa: CASSPVQGNTEAFF; cdr3_nt: TGTGCCAGCTCACCAGTACAGGGAAACACTGAAGCTTTCTTT
clone_size: few; v_call: TRBV20-1; j_call: TRBJ1-3; d_call: TRBD1; cdr3_aa: CSALTGKSTIYF; cdr3_nt: TGCAGTGCCCTGACAGGGAAGTCCACCATATATTTT
clone_size: NA; v_call: TRBV7-2; j_call: TRBJ2-7; d_call: NA; cdr3_aa: CASSLGDIYEQYF; cdr3_nt: TGTGCCAGCAGCTTAGGGGACATTTACGAGCAGTACTTC
clone_size: NA; v_call: TRBV7-9; j_call: TRBJ2-7; d_call: NA; cdr3_aa: CASSRGEKYEQYF; cdr3_nt: TGTGCCAGCAGCCGAGGGGAGAAGTACGAGCAGTACTTC
clone_size: NA; v_call: TRBV10-1; j_call: TRBJ2-7; d_call: NA; cdr3_aa: CASIFYEQYF; cdr3_nt: TGCGCCAGCATTTTCTACGAGCAGTACTTC
clone_size: many; v_call: TRBV7-9; j_call: TRBJ1-6; d_call: NA; cdr3_aa: CASSLSRENSPLHF; cdr3_nt: TGTGCCAGCAGCTTAAGCAGGGAAAATTCACCCCTCCACTTT
clone_size: NA; v_call: TRBV14; j_call: TRBJ2-7; d_call: NA; cdr3_aa: CASSHHQGRAYEQYF; cdr3_nt: TGTGCCAGCAGTCATCACCAGGGTCGTGCCTACGAGCAGTACTTC
clone_size: many; v_call: TRBV5-1; j_call: TRBJ2-1; d_call: NA; cdr3_aa: CASEVEGGPYNEQFF; cdr3_nt: TGCGCCAGCGAAGTGGAGGGGGGCCCCTACAATGAGCAGTTCTTC
clone_size: many; v_call: TRBV29-1; j_call: TRBJ1-2; d_call: NA; cdr3_aa: CSVEDSRNGYTF; cdr3_nt: TGCAGCGTTGAAGATTCCAGAAATGGCTACACCTTC
clone_size: NA; v_call: TRBV9; j_call: TRBJ2-2; d_call: NA; cdr3_aa: CASEDANTGELFF; cdr3_nt: TGTGCCAGCGAAGACGCGAACACCGGGGAGCTGTTTTTT